These T cell receptor beta chains were read from a single sample in a study of cytomegalovirus exposure and HLA in healthy donors. The repertoire was sequenced with immunoSEQ multiplex PCR; TCRdb's copy has only in-frame clones and lacks some. The sample lists about 210,000 clones, more than 75% occurring once. Sequenced material: PBMCs. The receptors shown here come from a man aged 35-49 years in good health and CMV-seropositive. Each CDR3 is given with its conserved first and last residue. The D gene is left open where the match is weak. Some rows have no size entry. The others give once, few or many, or a class for an expanded clone.

J gene,V gene,clone size,D gene,CDR3 DNA,CDR3 protein
TRBJ2-7,TRBV5-6,-,TRBD2,TGTGCCAGCAGCCCCCTGACTAGCGGGAGGCAGGAGCAGTACTTC,CASSPLTSGRQEQYF
TRBJ1-4,TRBV7-9,-,TRBD1,TGTGCCAGCAGCTACAGGGGGGCAACTAATGAAAAACTGTTTTTT,CASSYRGATNEKLFF
TRBJ2-3,TRBV28,-,-,TGTGCCAGCACCCACTTTGGCGGAGTAGGAGATACGCAGTATTTT,CASTHFGGVGDTQYF
TRBJ1-1,TRBV7-2,-,-,TGTGCCAGCAGCCTATGGACAGCCAACACTGAAGCTTTCTTT,CASSLWTANTEAFF
TRBJ2-1,TRBV30,-,-,TGTGCCTGGAGTGTTCGTGGGTCAGGACTCCACAATGAGCAGTTCTTC,CAWSVRGSGLHNEQFF
TRBJ1-2,TRBV6-5,few,-,TGTGCCAGCAGTTACTCTGGAGGACACTATGGCTACACCTTC,CASSYSGGHYGYTF
TRBJ2-1,TRBV2,few,TRBD1,TGTGCCAGCAGGGATGACAGGGGAGGATACAATGAGCAGTTCTTC,CASRDDRGGYNEQFF
TRBJ2-7,TRBV15,-,-,TGTGCCACCAGCAGCGGACACAGCTCCTACGAGCAGTACTTC,CATSSGHSSYEQYF
TRBJ2-5,TRBV7-2,-,TRBD2,TGTGCCAGCAGCCCAACTGGGACTAGCGGACAAGAGACCCAGTACTTC,CASSPTGTSGQETQYF
TRBJ2-7,TRBV7-3,-,-,TGTGCCAGTCCCCGGGACACCCAGTTCATCTACGAGCAGTACTTC,CASPRDTQFIYEQYF
TRBJ2-1,TRBV4-2,-,TRBD2,TGTGCCAGCAGCCTAAGCGGGGGGGCCAACAATGAGCAGTTCTTC,CASSLSGGANNEQFF
TRBJ1-1,TRBV7-9,few,-,TGTGCCAGCAGCTTAGGGGACTTGGCTTTCTTT,CASSLGDLAFF
TRBJ2-5,TRBV7-9,-,TRBD2,TGTGCCAGCAGCCCCCCTAGCGGGGCCCAAGAGACCCAGTACTTC,CASSPPSGAQETQYF
TRBJ1-1,TRBV7-9,few,-,TGTGCCAGCAGCTTGCCGACAGACTTAAACACTGAAGCTTTCTTT,CASSLPTDLNTEAFF
TRBJ2-5,TRBV5-4,-,TRBD2,TGTGCCAGCAGCTTGGCGGGGGGGTTACGAGAGACCCAGTACTTC,CASSLAGGLRETQYF
TRBJ2-7,TRBV11-2,-,TRBD2,TGTGCCAGCAGCCCGGCTAGCGGCACCTACGAGCAGTACTTC,CASSPASGTYEQYF
TRBJ2-5,TRBV2,-,TRBD2,TGTGCCAGCAGTGCCAGTGGCGGGAGTTATGAGACCCAGTACTTC,CASSASGGSYETQYF
TRBJ2-2,TRBV5-1,-,-,TGCGCCAGCAGTACGACTAGCACCGGGGAGCTGTTTTTT,CASSTTSTGELFF
TRBJ2-7,TRBV6-5,-,TRBD1,TGTGCCAGCCAACTGACAGGGACCACCTACGAGCAGTACTTC,CASQLTGTTYEQYF
TRBJ2-7,TRBV27,-,-,TGTGCCAGCAAAACCCTGGTGGCAGGGCGATCCTACGAGCAGTACTTC,CASKTLVAGRSYEQYF
TRBJ2-3,TRBV6-1,-,TRBD2,TGTGCCAGCAGTGAAGTGGTTACTAGCGGGGGGGCGAATACGCAGTATTTT,CASSEVVTSGGANTQYF
TRBJ2-1,TRBV9,-,TRBD1,TGTGCCAGCAGCGTGTCTGACAGGGGGTCCTACAATGAGCAGTTCTTC,CASSVSDRGSYNEQFF
TRBJ2-1,TRBV29-1,-,-,TGCAGCGTTGACGCCGGGACAACCTCCTACAATGAGCAGTTCTTC,CSVDAGTTSYNEQFF
TRBJ1-2,TRBV6-5,-,TRBD1,TGTGCCAGCAGTTACCTCGGGACAGGTAACTATGGCTACACCTTC,CASSYLGTGNYGYTF
TRBJ2-7,TRBV10-3,-,TRBD1,TGTGCCATCAGCCCGGGACAGGGTCTATCATTCACCTACGAGCAGTACTTC,CAISPGQGLSFTYEQYF
TRBJ2-1,TRBV29-1,-,TRBD2,TGCAGCGTTGACTCTAGCGGGGGGAGGGATGAGCAGTTCTTC,CSVDSSGGRDEQFF
TRBJ1-1,TRBV2,-,-,TGTGCCACCTACAGTAGAAAAGCTTTCTTT,CATYSRKAFF
TRBJ2-1,TRBV28,-,TRBD2,TGTGCCAGCAGCTCCCCGGGACTAGCGGGAGGACATGAGCAGTTCTTC,CASSSPGLAGGHEQFF
TRBJ2-5,TRBV11-3,-,TRBD1,TGTGCCAGCAGCGCGGGGACAGGGAGTTCTGCCCGAGAGACCCAGTACTTC,CASSAGTGSSARETQYF
TRBJ2-1,TRBV7-2,-,TRBD2,TGTGCCAGCAGCACCCGAGGACTAGCGGGGGGGGCGAAGTTCTTC,CASSTRGLAGGAKFF
TRBJ2-6,TRBV18,once,TRBD2,TGTGCCAGCTCACCACCGTTAGCGGGGAATGGGGCCAACGTCCTGACTTTC,CASSPPLAGNGANVLTF
TRBJ2-5,TRBV28,once,TRBD2,TGTGCCAGCAGTAGGGGACTAGCGGGAATACAGGAGACCCAGTACTTC,CASSRGLAGIQETQYF
TRBJ1-5,TRBV27,-,TRBD1,TGTGCCAGCAGTACGGGACAGGGTGCGATTCAGCCCCAGCATTTT,CASSTGQGAIQPQHF
TRBJ1-1,TRBV21-1,once,-,TGTGCCAGCAGCAAAGCGCGAGTGAGACAGGGGTTTTTTCCCGATGAAGCTTTCTTT,CASSKARVRQGFFPDEAFF
TRBJ2-1,TRBV27,-,-,TGTGCCAGCAGTTTATCGATTTTCAGGGCTTTGTTGAATGAGCAGTTCTTC,CASSLSIFRALLNEQFF
TRBJ1-5,TRBV5-1,-,-,TGCGCCAGCAGCCCCGGGGGGGGTTCGAAAAGCAATCAGCCCCAGCATTTT,CASSPGGGSKSNQPQHF
TRBJ1-1,TRBV6-6,-,-,TGTGCCAGCAGTTACTCGGGGGCGGGCACTGAAGCTTTCTTT,CASSYSGAGTEAFF
TRBJ2-6,TRBV15,-,TRBD1,TGTGCCACCAGCAGAGAAGGGGGCAGGGGACGCTCTGGGGCCAACGTCCTGACTTTC,CATSREGGRGRSGANVLTF
TRBJ2-7,TRBV30,-,TRBD2,TGTGCCTGTAGCGGGGGTTCCTACGAGCAGTACTTC,CACSGGSYEQYF
TRBJ2-1,TRBV28,-,TRBD2,TGTGCCAGCAGTTTATTTGCTAGCGGGAGGTGGGACAATGAGCAGTTCTTC,CASSLFASGRWDNEQFF
TRBJ2-1,TRBV9,-,TRBD2,TGTGCCAGCAGCTCCCGGACTAGCGGGGTTAGGAATGAGCAGTTCTTC,CASSSRTSGVRNEQFF
TRBJ1-2,TRBV6-6,-,TRBD1,TGTGCCAGCAGGGGGACAGGGGGTGATGGCTACACCTTC,CASRGTGGDGYTF
TRBJ1-3,TRBV14,once,-,TGTGCCAGCAGCCCCGGAAGGGGTGGAAACACCATATATTTT,CASSPGRGGNTIYF
TRBJ1-3,TRBV5-5,-,-,TGTGCCAGCAGCTTGGCAGGGCAGAGTGTTGGCTCTGGAAACACCATATATTTT,CASSLAGQSVGSGNTIYF
TRBJ2-7,TRBV10-1,-,-,TGCGCCAGCAGTGGGGAGCACGAGCAGTACTTC,CASSGEHEQYF
TRBJ2-3,TRBV5-4,-,TRBD2,TGTGCCAGCAGTCAGACTAGCGGGAAGACAGATACGCAGTATTTT,CASSQTSGKTDTQYF
TRBJ1-3,TRBV9,-,-,TGTGCCAGCAGCCGCGACAATTCTGGAAACACCATATATTTT,CASSRDNSGNTIYF
TRBJ1-5,TRBV4-1,few,-,TGCGCCAGCAGCCAAGGGGGAGAGGGCAATCAGCCCCAGCATTTT,CASSQGGEGNQPQHF
TRBJ2-4,TRBV15,-,TRBD2,TGTGCCACCAGCAGAGTTCAGCGGGGGCCCGGGGACATTCAGTACTTC,CATSRVQRGPGDIQYF
TRBJ1-2,TRBV28,-,-,TGTGCCAGCAGTTTTGTCCGGGGAGGCTATGGCTACACCTTC,CASSFVRGGYGYTF
TRBJ2-7,TRBV7-6,few,TRBD2,TGTGCCAGCAGCACCCAAGCGGGGGGGTTTTACGAGCAGTACTTC,CASSTQAGGFYEQYF
TRBJ2-7,TRBV11-2,-,-,TGTGCCAGCAGCCCGTGGGACTCGGGCTCCTCCGTCGAGCAGTACTTC,CASSPWDSGSSVEQYF
TRBJ2-2,TRBV11-2,-,TRBD2,TGTGCCAGCAGCCCACCTACTAGCGGGGCGAACACCGGGGAGCTGTTTTTT,CASSPPTSGANTGELFF
TRBJ1-5,TRBV6-6,-,-,TGTGCCAGCAGTTACTCGATCGGGGATCAGCCCCAGCATTTT,CASSYSIGDQPQHF